This passage covers 15 T cell receptor beta chains from one sample sequenced in a study of blood T cell repertoires in COVID-19. Produced via immunoSEQ multiplex PCR; TCRdb's table is partial and in-frame only. The sample includes a few hundred thousand clones, 80% to 95% seen only once; the top ten take roughly 18%. The sample was PBMCs or T cells enriched from blood (not recorded which). The source is a woman under 40 who had recovered from COVID-19.

The rearrangement joins TRBV24-1 to TRBJ2-3; 7 bases fit TRBD1. The CDR3 is 14 residues long. The junction had 3 bases not matched to a gene; V was cut back by 7 bases and J by 0 bases. Germline V CDR1 and CDR2: KGHDR, SFDVKD. The CDR3 nucleotides are TGTGCCACCAGCGACAGGGTTAGCACAGATACGCAGTATTTT. Translating it yields CATSDRVSTDTQYF.

The J gene is TRBJ2-2, the V gene TRBV7-9, with TRBD2 as a possible D gene (5 bases). The CDR3 contains 13 residues. V gave up 5 bases and J gave up 4 bases, with 8 bases separating them. Germline V CDR1 and CDR2: SEHNR, FQNEAQ (reference sequence). The DNA for the CDR3 is TGTGCCAGCAGCAACGGACTCACCGGGGAGCTGTTTTTT. It yields the protein CASSNGLTGELFF.

V and J are TRBV24-1 and TRBJ2-3, with D perhaps TRBD2 (6 bases). This CDR3 is built from 15 residues. V was clipped by 3 bases and J by 6 bases, with 15 bases between them. The germline V gene encodes CDR1 KGHDR and CDR2 SFDVKD. The CDR3 nucleotides read TGTGCCACCAGTGATACGGCTAGCCGGGGGGATACGCAGTATTTT. Residues: CATSDTASRGDTQYF.

This clone was seen more than once but under ten times. The J gene is TRBJ1-1, the V gene TRBV7-2; 8 bases align to TRBD1. There are 14 residues in the CDR3. J was trimmed by 5 bases and V by 5 bases; bases with no gene match: 7. Per germline, CDR1 SGHTA and CDR2 FQGNSA. The CDR3 DNA is TGTGCCAGCAGCCTGGACAGGGTTGGGACTGAAGCTTTCTTT. Amino acid sequence: CASSLDRVGTEAFF.

This clone was detected only a few times. The chain employs TRBV24-1 and TRBJ1-4, with 10 bases matching TRBD1. Losses at the gene ends were 4 bases for V and 7 bases for J; bases not matched to a gene: 2. Germline V gives CDR1 KGHDR, CDR2 SFDVKD. The CDR3 covers 14 residues. The CDR3 sequence: CATSEGQGGEKLFF. Written as DNA, the CDR3 is TGTGCCACCAGTGAAGGACAGGGGGGTGAAAAACTGTTTTTT.

This rearrangement joins TRBV10-3 to TRBJ1-3, with TRBD1 identical over 7 bases. After removal of 4 bases from V and 0 bases from J, the junction contained 0 bases not matched to a gene. The germline gives CDR1 ENHRY, CDR2 SYGVKD. CDR3 length: 14 residues. The CDR3 protein is CAISGTGSGNTIYF. The DNA for the CDR3 is TGTGCCATCAGTGGGACAGGCTCTGGAAACACCATATATTTT.

This clone was picked up a small number of times. The rearrangement uses TRBV5-5 and TRBJ2-7, with TRBD2 as a possible D gene (5 bases). Germline CDR1 is SGHKS and CDR2 is YYEKEE (reference sequence). This CDR3 is 16 amino acids long. The germline V and J ends were trimmed by 2 bases and 2 bases, with 17 bases remaining between them. CDR3 in amino acids: CASSLAGGLTPYEQYF. CDR3 DNA: TGTGCCAGCAGCTTAGCCGGCGGGCTGACACCCTACGAGCAGTACTTC.

V gene TRBV7-8 combines with J gene TRBJ2-2; D gene ambiguous. CDR1 and CDR2 (germline): SGHVS, FQNEAQ. The CDR3 is made up of 16 amino acids. Trimming removed 1 base from V and 4 bases from J, with 13 bases in between. This chain's CDR3 is CASSLGGVPLTGELFF. Here the CDR3 DNA reads TGTGCCAGCAGCTTAGGCGGAGTCCCTCTCACCGGGGAGCTGTTTTTT. Using reference TRBV7-8 and TRBJ2-2 for the parts outside the CDR3, the full variable domain is GAGVSQSPRYKVAKRGQDVALRCDPISGHVSLFWYQQALGQGPEFLTYFQNEAQLDKSGLPSDRFFAERPEGSVSTLKIQRTQQEDSAVYLCASSLGGVPLTGELFFGEGSRLTVL.

The V and J genes are TRBV10-3 and TRBJ1-2, with a tentative D call TRBD1 (6 bases). V dropped 4 bases and J dropped 4 bases, with 13 bases sitting between them. The CDR3 is 14 amino acids. Germline CDR1 is ENHRY and CDR2 is SYGVKD. The chain's CDR3 is CAISAHRESYGYTF. As DNA, the CDR3 is TGTGCCATCAGTGCTCACAGGGAATCCTATGGCTACACCTTC.

V and J are TRBV7-2 and TRBJ1-6; TRBD1 might be the D (5 bases). From germline, CDR1 is SGHTA and CDR2 FQGNSA. CDR3 length equals 13 residues. V lost 5 bases and J 9 bases, leaving 11 bases between the germline ends. The DNA for the CDR3 is TGTGCCAGCAGCCCAGGGTTCACTTCACCCCTCCACTTT. Protein: CASSPGFTSPLHF.

There are a few counts of this clone. V is TRBV18 and J is TRBJ1-1, with 8 bases that match TRBD1. V lost 2 bases and J lost 6; bases outside the gene matches: 8. The CDR3 sequence is 15 residues long. CDR1 and CDR2 from the germline V gene are KGHSH and LQKENI. CDR3 in DNA: TGTGCCAGCTCACCAACAGGGGGGGGTACGGCTGAAGCTTTCTTT. Protein sequence: CASSPTGGGTAEAFF. The whole variable domain, filled in from reference TRBV18 and TRBJ1-1, reads NAGVMQNPRHLVRRRGQEARLRCSPMKGHSHVYWYRQLPEEGLKFMVYLQKENIIDESGMPKERFSAEFPKEGPSILRIQQVVRGDSAAYFCASSPTGGGTAEAFFGQGTRLTVV.

The V call is TRBV4-2, the J call TRBJ1-6; TRBD1 might be the D (5 bases). The germline V gene has CDR1 LGHNA and CDR2 YNFKEQ. This CDR3 contains 13 residues. Trimming took 4 bases from V and 8 from J, leaving 9 bases between them. CDR3 sequence reads: CASSPGGDSPLHF. The CDR3 nucleotides are TGTGCCAGCAGCCCTGGAGGGGATTCACCCCTCCACTTT.

This chain joins TRBV7-2 and TRBJ1-4; possible D gene TRBD1, 5 bases. There are 14 residues in the CDR3. CDR1 is SGHTA and CDR2 is FQGNSA in the germline V gene. Trimming took 1 base from V and 3 from J, leaving 6 bases between them. This CDR3 is CASSLGQSNEKLFF. CDR3 nucleotide sequence: TGTGCCAGCAGCTTAGGACAGTCTAATGAAAAACTGTTTTTT. The full variable domain, rest sourced from reference TRBV7-2 and TRBJ1-4, is GAGVSQSPSNKVTEKGKDVELRCDPISGHTALYWYRQSLGQGLEFLIYFQGNSAPDKSGLPSDRFSAERTGGSVSTLTIQRTQQEDSAVYLCASSLGQSNEKLFFGSGTQLSVL.

The CDR3 DNA reads as TGTGCCAGCAGTTTGGCTAGCGGGAGGGCCTACGAGCAGTACTTC. Its translation is CASSLASGRAYEQYF. This chain connects TRBV28 to TRBJ2-7; TRBD2 matches at 12 bases. Losses at the gene ends were 3 bases for V and 2 bases for J; bases not matched to a gene: 2. The CDR3 extends over 15 amino acids. CDR1 is MDHEN and CDR2 is SYDVKM in the germline V gene.

The chain is built from TRBV13 and TRBJ2-5, with 9 bases matching TRBD1. The CDR3 loop spans 16 amino acids. V gave up 5 bases and J gave up 5 bases; unmatched junction bases: 12. Germline CDR1 reads PRHDT; CDR2 reads FYEKMQ (reference sequence). This chain's CDR3 is CASSASPTGGDETQYF. The CDR3 region has the DNA TGTGCCAGCAGCGCCTCCCCCACAGGGGGCGATGAGACCCAGTACTTC.